This T cell receptor (beta chain) was captured in a study of regulatory T cells in long-lasting Graves disease. Study at large: Persistence in Graves' disease denoted antithyroid drug use beyond 5 years alongside positive TSH receptor antibodies. Findings and caveats of the study: Comparison showed that persistent patients shared more public clonotypes (about 2,700) than new patients (966). Persistent Graves' patients had lower TCR diversity than newly diagnosed ones.

Germline V lookup: CDR1 MDHEN, CDR2 SYDVKM. The V gene end was trimmed by 3 bases and the J gene end by 9 bases; junction bases not matched to a gene: 13. The CDR3 runs to 16 residues. This clonotype was counted at least ten times. Its target is unknown. Construction of the TCR beta libraries employed iRepertoire HTBI primers in conjunction with Arm-PCR of CDR3 regions. TCRdb fed the multiplex PCR reads into MiXCR, producing one record per CDR3 protein. The sample shows roughly 430,000 distinct CDR3 sequences, about 21% of them seen only once. Time point reported: persistent/refractory GD, antithyroid drugs over 5 years with positive TRAb. Generation of the TCR library employed RNA extracted from PBMCs. The guidelines of the American Thyroid Association were the basis for diagnosing Graves' disease.

V and J are TRBV28 and TRBJ2-1; TRBD2 aligns across 8 bases. The sequence derives from a female donor with Graves disease. The starting material was peripheral blood mononuclear cells (PBMCs), obtained when the disease was refractory, from a patient treated with antithyroid drugs. CDR3 loop: CASSFSGNQLLGEQFF. The CDR3 region has the DNA TGTGCCAGCAGTTTTAGCGGGAATCAGCTCCTCGGTGAGCAGTTCTTC.